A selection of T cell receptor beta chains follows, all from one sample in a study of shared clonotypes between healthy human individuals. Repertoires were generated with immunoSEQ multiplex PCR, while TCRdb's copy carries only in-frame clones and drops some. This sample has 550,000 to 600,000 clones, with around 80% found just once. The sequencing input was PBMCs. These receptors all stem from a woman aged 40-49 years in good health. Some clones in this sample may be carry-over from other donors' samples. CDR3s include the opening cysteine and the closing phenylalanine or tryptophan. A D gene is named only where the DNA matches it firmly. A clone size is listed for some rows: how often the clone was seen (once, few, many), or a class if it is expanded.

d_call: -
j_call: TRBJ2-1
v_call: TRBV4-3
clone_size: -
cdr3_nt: TGCGCCAGCAAGGCAGGACACAACTACAATGAGCAGTTCTTC
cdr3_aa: CASKAGHNYNEQFF

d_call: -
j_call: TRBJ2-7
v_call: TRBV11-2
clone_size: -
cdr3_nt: TGTGCCAGCGAGGGGGGACAGAACTACGAGCAGTACTTC
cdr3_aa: CASEGGQNYEQYF

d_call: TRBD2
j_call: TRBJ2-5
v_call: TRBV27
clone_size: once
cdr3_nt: TGTGCCAGCAGTTATATAGCGGGACTAGCGGAGACCCAGTACTTC
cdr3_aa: CASSYIAGLAETQYF

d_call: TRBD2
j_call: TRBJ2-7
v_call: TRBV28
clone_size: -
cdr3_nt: TGTGCCAGCAGTTTATACCGCGGGAGCTCCTACGAGCAGTACTTC
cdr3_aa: CASSLYRGSSYEQYF

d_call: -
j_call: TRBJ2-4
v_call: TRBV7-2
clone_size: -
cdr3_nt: TGTGCCGGCAGCTTAGAGTTGGGGTCTAAAAACATTCAGTACTTC
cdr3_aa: CAGSLELGSKNIQYF

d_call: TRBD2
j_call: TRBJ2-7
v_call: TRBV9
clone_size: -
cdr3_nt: TGTGCCAGCAGCGGGGGACTAGCGCCTCTATACGAGCAGTACTTC
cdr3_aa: CASSGGLAPLYEQYF

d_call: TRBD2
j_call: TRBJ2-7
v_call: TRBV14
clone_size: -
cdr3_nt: TGTGCCAGCAGCCCGCGACTAGCGGGAGTCTACGAGCAGTACTTC
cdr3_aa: CASSPRLAGVYEQYF

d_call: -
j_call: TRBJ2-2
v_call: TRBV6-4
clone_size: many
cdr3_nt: TGTGCCAGCAGTGACTCGAGCACCGGGGAGCTGTTTTTT
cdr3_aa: CASSDSSTGELFF

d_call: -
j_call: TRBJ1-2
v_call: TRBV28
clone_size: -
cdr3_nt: TGTGCCAGCAGTCCACGTACCCGCACAGGCTATGGCTACACCTTC
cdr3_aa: CASSPRTRTGYGYTF

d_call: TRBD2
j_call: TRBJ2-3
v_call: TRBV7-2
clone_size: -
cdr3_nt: TGTGCCAGCAGCCAAAGGGCTAGCGGGATCGATACGCAGTATTTT
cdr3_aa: CASSQRASGIDTQYF

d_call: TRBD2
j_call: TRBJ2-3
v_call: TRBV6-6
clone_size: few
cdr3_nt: TGTGCCAGCAGTTACGGGCTAGCGGGAGCCGAAGGTACGCAGTATTTT
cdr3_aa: CASSYGLAGAEGTQYF

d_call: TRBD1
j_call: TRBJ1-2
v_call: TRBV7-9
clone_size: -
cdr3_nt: TGTGCCAGCAGCTTAGACACAGGGGTGGCCTATGGCTACACCTTC
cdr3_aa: CASSLDTGVAYGYTF

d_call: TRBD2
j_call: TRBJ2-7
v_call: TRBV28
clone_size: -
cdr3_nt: TGTGCCAGCCTGGAAGGGCTAGCGGGGGTCCAGGAGCAGTACTTC
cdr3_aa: CASLEGLAGVQEQYF

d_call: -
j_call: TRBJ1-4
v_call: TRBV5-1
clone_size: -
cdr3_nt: TGCGCCAGCACCCGGGATAATGAAAAACTGTTTTTT
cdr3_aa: CASTRDNEKLFF

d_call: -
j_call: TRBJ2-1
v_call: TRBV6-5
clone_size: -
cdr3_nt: TGTGCCAGCAGGACTAACTCCTACAATGAGCAGTTCTTC
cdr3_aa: CASRTNSYNEQFF

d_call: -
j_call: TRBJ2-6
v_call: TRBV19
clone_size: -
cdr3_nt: TGTGCCAGTAGTAATGGCGCTGGGGCCAACGTCCTGACTTTC
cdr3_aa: CASSNGAGANVLTF

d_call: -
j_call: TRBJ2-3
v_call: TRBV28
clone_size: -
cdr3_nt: TGTGCCAGCAGTGGGGTTGCAGGGGAGGAGGATACGCAGTATTTT
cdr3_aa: CASSGVAGEEDTQYF

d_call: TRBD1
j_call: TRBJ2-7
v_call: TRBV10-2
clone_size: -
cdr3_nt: TGCGCCAGCAGTGGGGGACAGGTTTACGAGCAGTACTTC
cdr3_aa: CASSGGQVYEQYF

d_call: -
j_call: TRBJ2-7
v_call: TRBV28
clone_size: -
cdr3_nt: TGTGCCAGCAGTTTCCAGCGGCCCCCTAAATACGAGCAGTACTTC
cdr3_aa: CASSFQRPPKYEQYF

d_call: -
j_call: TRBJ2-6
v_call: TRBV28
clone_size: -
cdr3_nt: TGTGCAAGCACCTCGGGGGACGGGGCCAACGTCCTGACTTTC
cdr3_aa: CASTSGDGANVLTF

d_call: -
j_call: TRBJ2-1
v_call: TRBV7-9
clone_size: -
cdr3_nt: TGTGCCAGCAGCTTCACCCCGGGGGCGGGTGAGCAGTTCTTC
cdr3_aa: CASSFTPGAGEQFF

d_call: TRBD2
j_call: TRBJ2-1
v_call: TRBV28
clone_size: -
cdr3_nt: TGTGCCAGCAACCGAGCGGGAGGGCCAAATGAGCAGTTCTTC
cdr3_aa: CASNRAGGPNEQFF

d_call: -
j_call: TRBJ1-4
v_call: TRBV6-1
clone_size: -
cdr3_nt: TGTGCCAGCAGTGCCAGCGGGAGTGCTGAAAAACTGTTTTTT
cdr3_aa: CASSASGSAEKLFF

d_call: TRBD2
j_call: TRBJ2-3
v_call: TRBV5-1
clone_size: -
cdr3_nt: TGCGCCAGCAGCTTTGGGACTAGCGAAGATACGCAGTATTTT
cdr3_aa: CASSFGTSEDTQYF

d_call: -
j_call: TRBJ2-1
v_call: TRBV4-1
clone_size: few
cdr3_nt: TGCGCCAGCAGCCAAGATCAGGGAGGCTACAATGAGCAGTTCTTC
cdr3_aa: CASSQDQGGYNEQFF